Given below is one TCR beta chain in context. Trimming pared 1 base from V and 8 bases from J, leaving 14 bases between. The CDR3 totals 14 residues. CDR1 is MNHEY and CDR2 is SMNVEV in the germline V gene (reference sequence). Authors' analysis steps: Cell counts per sample came from amplifying reference gene primers. Sequencing was performed with immunoSEQ multiplex PCR; in TCRdb, only in-frame clones are kept and a portion is missing. V and J calls and clone size are as listed in that table; D and trimming were resolved from the DNA. The sample gives about 75,000 clones, less than 85% of which show up once; 5.4% is in the top ten. The record originates from a study of blood T cell repertoires in COVID-19.

The source of this sequence is a woman of 80 years or more with active or convalescent COVID-19. The sequencing input was peripheral blood. This chain connects TRBV27 to TRBJ1-1; D might be TRBD1 (5 bases). The CDR3 is CASSLWMRGTEAFF. Here the CDR3 DNA reads TGTGCCAGCAGTTTATGGATGCGGGGGACCGAAGCTTTCTTT.